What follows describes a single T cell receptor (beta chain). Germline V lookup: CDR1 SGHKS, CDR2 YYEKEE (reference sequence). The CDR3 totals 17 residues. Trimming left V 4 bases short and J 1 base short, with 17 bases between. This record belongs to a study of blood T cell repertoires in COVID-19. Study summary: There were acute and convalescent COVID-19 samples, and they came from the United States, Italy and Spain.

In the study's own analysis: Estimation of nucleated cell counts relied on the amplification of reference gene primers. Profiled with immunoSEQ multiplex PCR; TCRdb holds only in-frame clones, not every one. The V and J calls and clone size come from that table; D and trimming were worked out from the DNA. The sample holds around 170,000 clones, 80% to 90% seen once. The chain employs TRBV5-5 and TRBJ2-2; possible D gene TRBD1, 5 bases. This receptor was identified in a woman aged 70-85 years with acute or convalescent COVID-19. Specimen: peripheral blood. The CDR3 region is CASSLPRAGLNTGELFF. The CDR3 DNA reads TGTGCCAGCAGCCTCCCACGGGCAGGGTTGAACACCGGGGAGCTGTTTTTT.